The rows below give T cell receptor beta chains drawn from one sample of a study of T cell responses to AZD1222 COVID-19 vaccine. This table comes from immunoSEQ multiplex PCR, and its TCRdb copy is limited to in-frame clones, with some not included. The sample includes over 150,000 clones, approximately 86% of them seen just once. The material was peripheral blood, obtained on day 0 of AZD1222 vaccination. These TCRs come from an adult in good health. Each CDR3 is given with its conserved first and last residue. A D gene is named only where the DNA matches it firmly. Part of the rows lack a size; the others show once, few, many or a class for expanded clones.

V: TRBV7-9; J: TRBJ2-1; D: TRBD2; size: -; CDR3: CASSSLAGPYNEQFF; DNA: TGTGCCAGCAGCTCCTTAGCGGGACCCTACAATGAGCAGTTCTTC
V: TRBV30; J: TRBJ1-6; D: TRBD1; size: -; CDR3: CAWKTGGTGNSPLHF; DNA: TGTGCCTGGAAGACGGGGGGGACAGGGAATTCACCCCTCCACTTT
V: TRBV5-1; J: TRBJ2-2; D: -; size: -; CDR3: CASRVAGELFF; DNA: TGCGCCAGCAGGGTGGCCGGGGAGCTGTTTTTT
V: TRBV18; J: TRBJ2-7; D: -; size: once; CDR3: CASSPRVFYEQYF; DNA: TGTGCCAGCTCACCAAGGGTGTTCTACGAGCAGTACTTC
V: TRBV19; J: TRBJ1-2; D: -; size: -; CDR3: CASSTTPLATLSYTF; DNA: TGTGCCAGTAGTACCACACCTCTAGCGACGCTGAGCTACACCTTC
V: TRBV12-3/TRBV12-4; J: TRBJ2-7; D: -; size: -; CDR3: CASSLATEQYF; DNA: TGTGCCAGCAGTTTAGCTACCGAGCAGTACTTC
V: TRBV7-2; J: TRBJ1-1; D: -; size: -; CDR3: CASSTPSIGLSTEAFF; DNA: TGTGCCAGCAGCACCCCCTCTATAGGCCTGAGCACTGAAGCTTTCTTT
V: TRBV28; J: TRBJ2-3; D: -; size: -; CDR3: CASSLGLATRRSTQYF; DNA: TGTGCCAGCAGTTTAGGATTAGCGACGCGTCGATCCACGCAGTATTTT
V: TRBV27; J: TRBJ2-1; D: TRBD2; size: -; CDR3: CASSSFRDNRAGGRNEQFF; DNA: TGTGCCAGCAGTTCATTCCGGGACAACAGAGCGGGAGGGCGGAATGAGCAGTTCTTC
V: TRBV5-1; J: TRBJ2-2; D: -; size: -; CDR3: CTSGSNTGELFF; DNA: TGCACCAGTGGCAGCAACACCGGGGAGCTGTTTTTT
V: TRBV5-4; J: TRBJ1-1; D: TRBD1; size: -; CDR3: CASSLDYRGREAFF; DNA: TGTGCCAGCAGCTTGGACTACAGGGGCCGTGAAGCTTTCTTT
V: TRBV5-1; J: TRBJ2-3; D: TRBD1; size: -; CDR3: CASGTGPPDTQYF; DNA: TGCGCCAGCGGGACAGGGCCCCCAGATACGCAGTATTTT
V: TRBV19; J: TRBJ1-2; D: TRBD1; size: once; CDR3: CASSPGTGGDYGYTF; DNA: TGTGCCAGTAGTCCCGGGACAGGCGGTGACTATGGCTACACCTTC
V: TRBV5-4; J: TRBJ1-1; D: -; size: -; CDR3: CASSLPNTEAFF; DNA: TGTGCCAGCAGCTTGCCCAACACTGAAGCTTTCTTT
V: TRBV5-5; J: TRBJ2-7; D: -; size: -; CDR3: CASSQTTGRQYEQYF; DNA: TGTGCCAGCAGCCAAACAACAGGAAGGCAGTACGAGCAGTACTTC
V: TRBV7-2; J: TRBJ1-2; D: -; size: few; CDR3: CASSLGRGGTHGYTF; DNA: TGTGCCAGCAGCTTAGGTCGGGGGGGGACCCATGGCTACACCTTC
V: TRBV18; J: TRBJ1-4; D: TRBD1; size: -; CDR3: CASSGDRGIEKLFF; DNA: TGTGCCAGCTCAGGGGACAGGGGAATTGAAAAACTGTTTTTT
V: TRBV28; J: TRBJ1-4; D: -; size: -; CDR3: CASRPGGAYEKLFF; DNA: TGTGCCAGCAGACCCGGGGGGGCATATGAAAAACTGTTTTTT
V: TRBV21-1; J: TRBJ2-1; D: -; size: -; CDR3: CASSGSWTSGYNEQFF; DNA: TGTGCCAGCAGCGGATCCTGGACTAGCGGTTACAATGAGCAGTTCTTC
V: TRBV19; J: TRBJ1-1; D: -; size: -; CDR3: CASSAWTENTEAFF; DNA: TGTGCCAGTAGTGCGTGGACGGAGAACACTGAAGCTTTCTTT
V: TRBV2; J: TRBJ2-5; D: -; size: -; CDR3: CASSEVAVLETQYF; DNA: TGTGCCAGCAGCGAGGTAGCGGTGCTAGAGACCCAGTACTTC
V: TRBV19; J: TRBJ2-7; D: -; size: -; CDR3: CASSMGSYEQYF; DNA: TGTGCCAGTAGTATGGGGTCCTACGAGCAGTACTTC
V: TRBV4-1; J: TRBJ1-2; D: -; size: -; CDR3: CASSQDPAVSATF; DNA: TGCGCCAGCAGCCAAGATCCCGCGGTTTCGGCCACCTTC
V: TRBV30; J: TRBJ1-6; D: TRBD1; size: -; CDR3: CAWSGTGYSPLHF; DNA: TGTGCCTGGAGTGGGACAGGGTATTCACCCCTCCACTTT
V: TRBV5-4; J: TRBJ2-5; D: TRBD2; size: -; CDR3: CASSFGAGEGQETQYF; DNA: TGTGCCAGCAGCTTCGGGGCGGGAGAGGGGCAAGAGACCCAGTACTTC
V: TRBV6-2/TRBV6-3; J: TRBJ2-1; D: TRBD2; size: -; CDR3: CASSPRAGASYNEQFF; DNA: TGTGCCAGCAGCCCTCGGGCGGGAGCATCCTACAATGAGCAGTTCTTC
V: TRBV6-5; J: TRBJ2-4; D: -; size: -; CDR3: CASSYRKDRGNIQYF; DNA: TGTGCCAGCAGTTACCGGAAGGATCGTGGAAACATTCAGTACTTC
V: TRBV7-8; J: TRBJ1-1; D: TRBD1; size: -; CDR3: CASSLEPGQGVMNTEAFF; DNA: TGTGCCAGCAGCTTAGAACCGGGACAGGGAGTCATGAACACTGAAGCTTTCTTT
V: TRBV4-1; J: TRBJ2-7; D: -; size: -; CDR3: CASSLNIAGSSPYEQYF; DNA: TGCGCCAGCAGCCTAAACATCGCGGGATCCTCTCCCTACGAGCAGTACTTC
V: TRBV4-1; J: TRBJ1-3; D: TRBD1; size: once; CDR3: CASSPGDSSGNTIYF; DNA: TGCGCCAGCAGTCCTGGGGACAGCTCTGGAAACACCATATATTTT
V: TRBV5-4; J: TRBJ1-4; D: -; size: -; CDR3: CASSLDRGIGEKLFF; DNA: TGTGCCAGCAGCTTGGATCGAGGGATAGGAGAAAAACTGTTTTTT
V: TRBV7-2; J: TRBJ1-1; D: TRBD1; size: -; CDR3: CASRLQGAGTEAFF; DNA: TGTGCCAGCCGACTACAGGGGGCGGGTACTGAAGCTTTCTTT
V: TRBV5-1; J: TRBJ1-1; D: TRBD1; size: once; CDR3: CASGSQPGQGYTEAFF; DNA: TGCGCCAGCGGATCTCAGCCGGGACAGGGGTACACTGAAGCTTTCTTT
V: TRBV27; J: TRBJ2-7; D: -; size: -; CDR3: CATPPASSYEQYF; DNA: TGTGCCACCCCCCCCGCCAGCTCCTACGAGCAGTACTTC
V: TRBV3-1/TRBV3-2; J: TRBJ2-7; D: -; size: -; CDR3: CASSPDSSYEQYF; DNA: TGTGCCAGCAGCCCGGACTCGTCCTACGAGCAGTACTTC
V: TRBV24-1; J: TRBJ2-7; D: TRBD1; size: -; CDR3: CATSETGGWYEQYF; DNA: TGTGCCACCAGTGAGACAGGGGGCTGGTACGAGCAGTACTTC
V: TRBV27; J: TRBJ1-2; D: -; size: -; CDR3: CASSSFGGLGGYTF; DNA: TGTGCCAGCAGTTCCTTCGGGGGGCTGGGAGGCTACACCTTC
V: TRBV24-1; J: TRBJ2-1; D: TRBD1; size: once; CDR3: CATSDARAGGSDEQFF; DNA: TGTGCCACCAGTGACGCCCGGGCAGGGGGTAGCGATGAGCAGTTCTTC
V: TRBV5-6; J: TRBJ1-4; D: TRBD1; size: -; CDR3: CASSEDRDNEKLFF; DNA: TGTGCCAGCAGCGAGGACAGGGATAATGAAAAACTGTTTTTT
V: TRBV3-1/TRBV3-2; J: TRBJ2-3; D: -; size: -; CDR3: CASSQRQGTDTQYF; DNA: TGTGCCAGCAGCCAAAGACAGGGCACAGATACGCAGTATTTT
V: TRBV2; J: TRBJ2-3; D: -; size: -; CDR3: CASNPGDTDTQYF; DNA: TGTGCCAGCAATCCGGGGGACACAGATACGCAGTATTTT
V: TRBV24-1; J: TRBJ1-5; D: -; size: -; CDR3: CATSDRRAQPQHF; DNA: TGTGCCACCAGTGACCGCAGGGCACAGCCCCAGCATTTT
V: TRBV7-6; J: TRBJ1-2; D: -; size: -; CDR3: CASSPSTGTGYGYTF; DNA: TGTGCCAGCAGCCCCTCAACCGGGACGGGGTATGGCTACACCTTC
V: TRBV15; J: TRBJ2-6; D: -; size: -; CDR3: CATSRDRGSGANVLTF; DNA: TGTGCCACCAGCAGAGATCGGGGATCTGGGGCCAACGTCCTGACTTTC
V: TRBV7-2; J: TRBJ1-5; D: -; size: few; CDR3: CASSSEGGMRQPQHF; DNA: TGTGCCAGCAGCTCTGAAGGGGGGATGCGGCAGCCCCAGCATTTT
V: TRBV6-6; J: TRBJ2-1; D: TRBD2; size: -; CDR3: CASSSMGLETYNEQFF; DNA: TGTGCCAGCAGTTCCATGGGACTAGAGACTTACAATGAGCAGTTCTTC
V: TRBV27; J: TRBJ1-2; D: -; size: -; CDR3: CASSFSGPGGYTF; DNA: TGTGCCAGCAGTTTTTCGGGACCGGGAGGCTACACCTTC
V: TRBV11-2; J: TRBJ2-7; D: -; size: -; CDR3: CASSSHGLGQYF; DNA: TGTGCCAGCAGCTCCCACGGTCTAGGGCAGTACTTC
V: TRBV3-1/TRBV3-2; J: TRBJ1-2; D: TRBD1; size: once; CDR3: CASSHDQGASGYTF; DNA: TGTGCCAGCAGCCACGATCAGGGGGCGAGTGGCTACACCTTC
V: TRBV7-8; J: TRBJ2-7; D: TRBD1; size: -; CDR3: CASSLEAGGRTYEQYF; DNA: TGTGCCAGCAGCTTAGAGGCAGGGGGCCGTACCTACGAGCAGTACTTC
V: TRBV27; J: TRBJ1-2; D: TRBD1; size: few; CDR3: CASSHGTGGYTF; DNA: TGTGCCAGCAGTCACGGGACAGGGGGCTATACCTTC
V: TRBV6-4; J: TRBJ2-6; D: -; size: -; CDR3: CASSDGGGAAGANVLTF; DNA: TGTGCCAGCAGTGACGGGGGTGGGGCAGCTGGGGCCAACGTCCTGACTTTC
V: TRBV10-3; J: TRBJ1-5; D: -; size: -; CDR3: CAIRANMNQPQHF; DNA: TGTGCCATCAGGGCAAATATGAATCAGCCCCAGCATTTT
V: TRBV27; J: TRBJ2-3; D: -; size: -; CDR3: CASSLRDTQYF; DNA: TGTGCCAGCAGCCTCAGAGATACGCAGTATTTT
V: TRBV18; J: TRBJ2-7; D: -; size: -; CDR3: CASSDGLSYEQYF; DNA: TGTGCCAGCTCAGACGGACTGTCCTACGAGCAGTACTTC
V: TRBV11-2; J: TRBJ1-2; D: -; size: -; CDR3: CASSLAGPRGGYTF; DNA: TGTGCCAGCAGCTTAGCTGGCCCGCGTGGCGGCTACACCTTC
V: TRBV6-5; J: TRBJ1-4; D: -; size: -; CDR3: CASKQGSEKLFF; DNA: TGTGCCAGCAAGCAGGGAAGTGAAAAACTGTTTTTT
V: TRBV5-1; J: TRBJ2-5; D: TRBD2; size: -; CDR3: CASSLEGLAGVGETQYF; DNA: TGCGCCAGCAGCTTGGAGGGACTAGCGGGAGTAGGTGAGACCCAGTACTTC
V: TRBV10-2; J: TRBJ1-4; D: -; size: -; CDR3: CASSENNEKLFF; DNA: TGCGCCAGCAGTGAGAATAACGAAAAACTGTTTTTT
V: TRBV23-1; J: TRBJ1-5; D: TRBD1; size: -; CDR3: CASSHRGQGLPQPQHF; DNA: TGCGCCAGCAGTCATAGGGGACAGGGTCTCCCTCAGCCCCAGCATTTT